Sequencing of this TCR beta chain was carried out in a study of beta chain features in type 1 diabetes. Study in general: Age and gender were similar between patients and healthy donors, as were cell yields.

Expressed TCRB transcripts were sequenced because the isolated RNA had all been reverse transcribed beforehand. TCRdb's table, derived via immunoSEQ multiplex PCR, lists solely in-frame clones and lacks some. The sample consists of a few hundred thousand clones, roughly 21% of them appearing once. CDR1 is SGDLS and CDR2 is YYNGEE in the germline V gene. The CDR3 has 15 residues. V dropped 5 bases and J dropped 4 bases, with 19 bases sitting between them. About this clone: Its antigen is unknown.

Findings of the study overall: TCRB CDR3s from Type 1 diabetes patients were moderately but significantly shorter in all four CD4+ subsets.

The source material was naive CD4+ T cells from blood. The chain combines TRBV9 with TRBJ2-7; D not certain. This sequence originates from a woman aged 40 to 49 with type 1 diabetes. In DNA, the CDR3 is TGTGCCAGCAGTGAAGCACCCGATTTGTCTTACGAGCAGTACTTC. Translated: CASSEAPDLSYEQYF.